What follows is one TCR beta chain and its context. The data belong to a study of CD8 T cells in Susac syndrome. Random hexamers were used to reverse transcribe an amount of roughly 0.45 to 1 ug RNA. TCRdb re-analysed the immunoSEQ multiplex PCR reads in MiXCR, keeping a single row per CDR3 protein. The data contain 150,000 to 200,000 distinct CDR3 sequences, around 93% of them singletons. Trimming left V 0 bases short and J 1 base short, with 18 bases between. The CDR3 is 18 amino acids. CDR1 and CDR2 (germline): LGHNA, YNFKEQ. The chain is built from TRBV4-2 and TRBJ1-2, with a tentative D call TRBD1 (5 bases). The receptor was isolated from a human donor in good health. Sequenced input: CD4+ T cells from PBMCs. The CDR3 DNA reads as TGTGCCAGCAGCCAAGATCTAGAGTTGGGCAGGGTTAACTATGGCTACACCTTC. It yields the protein CASSQDLELGRVNYGYTF.